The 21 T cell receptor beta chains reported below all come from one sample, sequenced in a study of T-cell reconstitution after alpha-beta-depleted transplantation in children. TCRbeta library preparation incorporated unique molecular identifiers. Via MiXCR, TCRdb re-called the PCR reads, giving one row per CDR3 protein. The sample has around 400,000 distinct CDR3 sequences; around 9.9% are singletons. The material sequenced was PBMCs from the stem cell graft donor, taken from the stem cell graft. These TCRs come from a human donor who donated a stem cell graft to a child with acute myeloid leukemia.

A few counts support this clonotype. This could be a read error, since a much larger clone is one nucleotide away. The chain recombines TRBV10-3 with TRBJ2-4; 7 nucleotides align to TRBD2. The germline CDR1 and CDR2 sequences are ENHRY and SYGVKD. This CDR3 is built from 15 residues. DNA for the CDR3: TGTGCCATCAGTGATAGCGGGCGAGCCAAAAACAGTCAGTACTTC. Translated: CAISDSGRAKNSQYF.

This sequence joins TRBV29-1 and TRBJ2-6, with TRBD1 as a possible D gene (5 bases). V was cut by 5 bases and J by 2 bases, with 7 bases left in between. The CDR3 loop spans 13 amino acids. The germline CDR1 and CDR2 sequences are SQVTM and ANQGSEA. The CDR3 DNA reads TGCAGCGTTATAGGGGCTGGGGCCAACGTCCTGACTTTC. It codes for CSVIGAGANVLTF.

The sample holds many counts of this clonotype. CDR3 in amino acids: CASSLVGGITDTQYF. The CDR3 bases are TGCGCCAGCAGCTTGGTAGGGGGCATCACAGATACGCAGTATTTT. V gene TRBV5-1 combines with J gene TRBJ2-3; 7 positions match TRBD1. Germline V gives CDR1 SGHRS, CDR2 YFSETQ. The CDR3 has 15 amino acids. V lost 0 bases and J lost 2; bases outside the gene matches: 3.

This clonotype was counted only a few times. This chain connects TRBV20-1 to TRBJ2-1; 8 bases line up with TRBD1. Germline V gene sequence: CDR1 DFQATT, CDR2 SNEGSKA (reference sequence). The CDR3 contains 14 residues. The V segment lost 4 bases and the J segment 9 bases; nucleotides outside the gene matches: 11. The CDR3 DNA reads TGCAGTGCTATCCAAGACAGGGGCGCCGGTGAGCAGTTCTTC. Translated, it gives CSAIQDRGAGEQFF.

The CDR3 sequence: CASSLRTGGIADTQYF. DNA for the CDR3: TGTGCCAGCTCACTCCGGACAGGGGGGATCGCAGATACGCAGTATTTT. V gene TRBV18 combines with J gene TRBJ2-3; the match to TRBD1 covers 10 bases. The germline gives CDR1 KGHSH, CDR2 LQKENI. The CDR3 has 16 residues. V was pared by 4 bases and J by 4 bases, with 8 bases of the junction left unmatched.

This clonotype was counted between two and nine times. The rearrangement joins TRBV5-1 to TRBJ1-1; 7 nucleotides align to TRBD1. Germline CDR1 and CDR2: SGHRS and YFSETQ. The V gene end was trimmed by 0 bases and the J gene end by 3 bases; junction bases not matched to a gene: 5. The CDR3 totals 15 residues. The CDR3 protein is CASSLAWQGDTEAFF. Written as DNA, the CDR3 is TGCGCCAGCAGCTTGGCCTGGCAGGGGGACACTGAAGCTTTCTTT.

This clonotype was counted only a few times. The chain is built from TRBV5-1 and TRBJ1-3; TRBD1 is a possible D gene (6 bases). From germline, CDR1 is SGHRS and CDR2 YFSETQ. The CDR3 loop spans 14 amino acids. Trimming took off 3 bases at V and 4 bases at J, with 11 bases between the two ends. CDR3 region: CASSSGQSGNTIYF. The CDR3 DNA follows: TGCGCCAGCAGCTCGGGACAATCCGGAAACACCATATATTTT.

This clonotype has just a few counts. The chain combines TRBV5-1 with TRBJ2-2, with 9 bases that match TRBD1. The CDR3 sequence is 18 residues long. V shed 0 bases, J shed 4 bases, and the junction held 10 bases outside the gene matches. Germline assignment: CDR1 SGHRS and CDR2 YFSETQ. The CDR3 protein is CASSLATGGARRTGELFF. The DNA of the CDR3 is TGCGCCAGCAGCTTGGCCACAGGGGGCGCAAGGCGCACCGGGGAGCTGTTTTTT.

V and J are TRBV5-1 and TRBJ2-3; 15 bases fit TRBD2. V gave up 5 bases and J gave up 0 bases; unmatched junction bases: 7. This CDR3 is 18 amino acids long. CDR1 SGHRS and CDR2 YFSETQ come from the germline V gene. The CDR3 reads CASSSGLAGGTSTDTQYF. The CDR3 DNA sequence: TGCGCCAGCAGTTCGGGACTAGCGGGGGGAACTAGCACAGATACGCAGTATTTT.

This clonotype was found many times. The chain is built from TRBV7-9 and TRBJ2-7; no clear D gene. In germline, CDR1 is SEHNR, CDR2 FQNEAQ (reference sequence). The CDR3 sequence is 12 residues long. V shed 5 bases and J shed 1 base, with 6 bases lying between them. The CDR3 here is CASSQVSYEQYF. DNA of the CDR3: TGTGCCAGCAGCCAAGTATCCTACGAGCAGTACTTC.

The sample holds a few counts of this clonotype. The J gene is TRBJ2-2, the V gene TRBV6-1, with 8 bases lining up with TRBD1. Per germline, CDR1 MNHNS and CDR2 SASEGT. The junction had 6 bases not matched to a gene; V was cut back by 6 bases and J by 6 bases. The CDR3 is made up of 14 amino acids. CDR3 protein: CASRQGVSAGELFF. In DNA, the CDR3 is TGTGCCAGCAGACAGGGGGTTTCGGCCGGGGAGCTGTTTTTT.

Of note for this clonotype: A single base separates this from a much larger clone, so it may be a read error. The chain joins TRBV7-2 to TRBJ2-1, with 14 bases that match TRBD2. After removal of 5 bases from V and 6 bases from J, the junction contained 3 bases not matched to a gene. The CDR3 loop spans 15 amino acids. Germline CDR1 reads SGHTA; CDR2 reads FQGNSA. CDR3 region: CASSQGLAGANEQFF. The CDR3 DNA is TGTGCCAGCAGCCAGGGACTAGCGGGAGCCAATGAGCAGTTCTTC.

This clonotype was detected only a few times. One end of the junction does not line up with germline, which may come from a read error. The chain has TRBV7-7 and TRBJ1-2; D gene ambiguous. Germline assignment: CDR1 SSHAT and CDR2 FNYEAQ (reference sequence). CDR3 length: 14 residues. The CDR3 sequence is CASSLLGLGYGYTF. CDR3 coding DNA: TGTGCTAGCAGCTTGTTGGGGTTAGGCTATGGCTACACCTTC.

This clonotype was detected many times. CDR3 sequence (DNA): TGTGCCAGCTCACCAGCGTACCAAGAGACCCAGTACTTC. Translating it yields CASSPAYQETQYF. The V and J genes are TRBV18 and TRBJ2-5; unclear D gene. Trimming removed 2 bases from V and 0 bases from J, with 4 bases in between. The CDR3 spans 13 residues. The V gene's germline CDR1 is KGHSH and CDR2 LQKENI.

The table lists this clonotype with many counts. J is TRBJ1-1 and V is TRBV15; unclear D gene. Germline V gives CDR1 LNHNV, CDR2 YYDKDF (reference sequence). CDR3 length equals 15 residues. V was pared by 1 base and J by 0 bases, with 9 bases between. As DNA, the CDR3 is TGTGCCACCAGCAGAGGAGACAAGATGAACACTGAAGCTTTCTTT. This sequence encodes CATSRGDKMNTEAFF.

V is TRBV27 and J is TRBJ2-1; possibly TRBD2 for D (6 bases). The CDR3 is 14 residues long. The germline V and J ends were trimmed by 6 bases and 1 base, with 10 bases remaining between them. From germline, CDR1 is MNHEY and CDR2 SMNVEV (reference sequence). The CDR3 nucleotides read TGTGCCAGCAGGTTTCTAGCGTCCTACAATGAGCAGTTCTTC. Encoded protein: CASRFLASYNEQFF.

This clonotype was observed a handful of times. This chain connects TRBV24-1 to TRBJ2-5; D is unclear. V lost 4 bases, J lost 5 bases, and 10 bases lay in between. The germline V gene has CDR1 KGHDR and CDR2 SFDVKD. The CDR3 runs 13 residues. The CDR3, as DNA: TGTGCCACCAGTGACCCACCCGCGGAGACCCAGTACTTC. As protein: CATSDPPAETQYF.

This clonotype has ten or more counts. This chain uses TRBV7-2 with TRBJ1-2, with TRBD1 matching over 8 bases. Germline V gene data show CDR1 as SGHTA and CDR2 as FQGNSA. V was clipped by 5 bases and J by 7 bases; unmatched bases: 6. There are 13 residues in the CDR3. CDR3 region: CASSPGQGFGYTF. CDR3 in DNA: TGTGCCAGCAGCCCAGGACAGGGTTTTGGCTACACCTTC.

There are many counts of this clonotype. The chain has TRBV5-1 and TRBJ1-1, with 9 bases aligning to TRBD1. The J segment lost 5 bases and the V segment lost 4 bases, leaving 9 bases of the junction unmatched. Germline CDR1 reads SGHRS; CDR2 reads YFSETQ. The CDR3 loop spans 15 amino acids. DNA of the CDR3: TGCGCCAGCAGCATCGGACAGGGGAAAACAACTGAAGCTTTCTTT. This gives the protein CASSIGQGKTTEAFF.

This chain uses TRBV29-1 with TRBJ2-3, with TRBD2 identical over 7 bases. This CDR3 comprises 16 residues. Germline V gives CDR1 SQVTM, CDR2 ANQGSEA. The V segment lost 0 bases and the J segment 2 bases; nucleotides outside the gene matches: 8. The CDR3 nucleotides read TGCAGCGTTGAAGAGGGAGGGAATCTAAACACAGATACGCAGTATTTT. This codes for CSVEEGGNLNTDTQYF.

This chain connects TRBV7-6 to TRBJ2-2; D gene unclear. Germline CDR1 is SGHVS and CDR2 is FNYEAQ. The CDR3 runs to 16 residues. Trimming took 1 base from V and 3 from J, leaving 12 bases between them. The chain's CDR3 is CASSLGGSTHTGELFF. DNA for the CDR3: TGTGCCAGCAGCTTAGGTGGTAGCACGCACACCGGGGAGCTGTTTTTT.